This paragraph reports one TCR beta chain. The antigen is undetermined. V was clipped by 6 bases and J by 4 bases; unmatched bases: 4. The CDR3 runs 14 residues. The germline CDR1 and CDR2 sequences are MNHNS and SASEGT. Generation of TCR beta libraries employed quantitative 5'-RACE incorporating molecular barcodes. TCRdb redid the calling of the 5' RACE reads with MiXCR, one entry per CDR3 protein. The table records hundreds of thousands of distinct CDR3 sequences, approximately 10% of them present only once. The entry originates in a study of CD8 T cells in ankylosing spondylitis. The study, taken as a whole, reports: A TCR beta motif of fewer than ten highly homologous variants appeared characteristic of ankylosing spondylitis blood. Clones linked to the disease showed a CD8+ phenotype. They occurred at relatively low frequencies in peripheral blood. Disease-linked clones reportedly concentrated significantly in matched ankylosing spondylitis synovial fluid.

V usage is TRBV6-1 and J usage is TRBJ1-4; TRBD1 matches 8 bases. The clonotype comes from a male donor with ankylosing spondylitis. The sequenced sample was blood, either unsorted or a sorted T cell fraction (not recorded which). The CDR3 is CASRGTGINEKLFF. Written as DNA, the CDR3 is TGTGCCAGCAGGGGGACAGGAATTAATGAAAAACTGTTTTTT.